This T cell receptor (beta chain) was captured by sequencing in a study of tumor and adjacent non-tumor tissue in lung cancer. Study-wide context: The cohort had 12 to 13 adenocarcinoma, a couple of squamous cell and 1 small cell patients. Stage I to III disease affected roughly ten men and 5 women aged roughly 31 to 76.

This clonotype was counted a single time. A modified ARM-PCR protocol with three rounds of nested PCR amplified TCRbeta. In TCRdb, the multiplex PCR reads were re-called with MiXCR into one record per CDR3 protein. The table includes approximately 76,000 distinct CDR3 sequences, nearly 70% detected once. No cell sorting was done before RNA was extracted from the tissue. Between August and November 2014, newly diagnosed, chemotherapy-naive lung cancer patients underwent thoracic surgery in China. This TCR came from a woman in her seventies with non-small cell lung cancer. The sequenced sample consisted of lung tumor tissue.

As DNA, the CDR3 is TGCAGCGTTGCCCGAGAGAAAGGAGCAGATACGCAGTATTTT. Translation: CSVAREKGADTQYF. V and J are TRBV29-1 and TRBJ2-3, with D hard to call. Trimming cost V 4 bases and J 4 bases, with 15 bases left between them. CDR1 is SQVTM and CDR2 is ANQGSEA in the germline V gene. The CDR3 consists of 14 residues.